This is a list of T cell receptor beta chains from one sample in a study of blood T cell repertoires in COVID-19. Profiled with immunoSEQ multiplex PCR; TCRdb holds only in-frame clones, not every one. The sample carries 250,000 or so clones, roughly 89% recorded once. The sequenced material came from peripheral blood. These TCRs come from a woman between 35 and 50 years old who had recovered from COVID-19. Both conserved end residues are part of each CDR3. The D gene is left open where the match is weak. Expanded clones are given a class, and other clones once, few, many or no size at all.

d_call j_call v_call clone_size cdr3_nt cdr3_aa
TRBD2 TRBJ2-5 TRBV24-1 - TGTGCCACCAGTCTCGGGACTAGCGCGAGAAAAGAGACCCAGTACTTC CATSLGTSARKETQYF
TRBD1 TRBJ1-6 TRBV3-1/TRBV3-2 - TGTGCCAGCAGCCAGGTCCAGGGACAGTATAATTCACCCCTCCACTTT CASSQVQGQYNSPLHF
TRBD1 TRBJ1-2 TRBV4-1 - TGCGCCAGCAGCCAGACAGGGCCCTATGGCTACACCTTC CASSQTGPYGYTF
TRBD2 TRBJ2-5 TRBV5-4 - TGTGCCAGCAGGAGACGGGGGGGTTTCCAAGAGACCCAGTACTTC CASRRRGGFQETQYF
TRBD2 TRBJ2-2 TRBV6-6 - TGTGCCAGCCGGGAGGCGCCCGGGGAGCTGTTTTTT CASREAPGELFF
- TRBJ2-7 TRBV13 - TGTGCCAGCACCTACCCGTTGACTGATCGCTACGAGCAGTACTTC CASTYPLTDRYEQYF
TRBD1 TRBJ1-1 TRBV29-1 - TGCAGCGCCGACAGGGGAACTGAAGCTTTCTTT CSADRGTEAFF
TRBD1 TRBJ1-3 TRBV2 - TGTGCCAGCAGTAATGCGCTTGGGACAGGGGGAAACACCATATATTTT CASSNALGTGGNTIYF
- TRBJ1-1 TRBV5-1 once TGCGCCAGCAGGATCGGAGTTGGGGCCCTGAACACTGAAGCTTTCTTT CASRIGVGALNTEAFF
- TRBJ1-5 TRBV4-1 - TGCGCCAGCAGTTTAATTATGAGTCAGCCCCAGCATTTT CASSLIMSQPQHF
- TRBJ1-2 TRBV7-9 - TGTGCCAGCAGCTTAGATCGGGGTATCTATGGCTACACCTTC CASSLDRGIYGYTF
- TRBJ2-3 TRBV5-4 - TGTGCCAGCAGCCCCGCGGGCGGATACTCCACAGATACGCAGTATTTT CASSPAGGYSTDTQYF
- TRBJ2-3 TRBV5-1 - TGCGCCAGCAGCATGAAGGGTTGGGGCGCAGATACGCAGTATTTT CASSMKGWGADTQYF
TRBD1 TRBJ1-2 TRBV5-4 - TGTGCCACCACGACAGGGATCTATGGCTACACCTTC CATTTGIYGYTF
TRBD1 TRBJ1-2 TRBV27 - TGTGCCAGCAGTTCCCTAACAGGGGGAATTGACTATGGCTACACCTTC CASSSLTGGIDYGYTF
- TRBJ2-5 TRBV5-6 - TGTGCCAGCAGCCCCGGGACTCCAGAGACCCAGTACTTC CASSPGTPETQYF
- TRBJ1-1 TRBV6-5 - TGTGCAGCAGTTTCGACAGGGAACACTGAAGCTTTCTTT CAAVSTGNTEAFF
- TRBJ2-7 TRBV6-5 - TGTGCCAGCAGTTTAGCCAGGGGTCCCTACGAGCAGTACTTC CASSLARGPYEQYF